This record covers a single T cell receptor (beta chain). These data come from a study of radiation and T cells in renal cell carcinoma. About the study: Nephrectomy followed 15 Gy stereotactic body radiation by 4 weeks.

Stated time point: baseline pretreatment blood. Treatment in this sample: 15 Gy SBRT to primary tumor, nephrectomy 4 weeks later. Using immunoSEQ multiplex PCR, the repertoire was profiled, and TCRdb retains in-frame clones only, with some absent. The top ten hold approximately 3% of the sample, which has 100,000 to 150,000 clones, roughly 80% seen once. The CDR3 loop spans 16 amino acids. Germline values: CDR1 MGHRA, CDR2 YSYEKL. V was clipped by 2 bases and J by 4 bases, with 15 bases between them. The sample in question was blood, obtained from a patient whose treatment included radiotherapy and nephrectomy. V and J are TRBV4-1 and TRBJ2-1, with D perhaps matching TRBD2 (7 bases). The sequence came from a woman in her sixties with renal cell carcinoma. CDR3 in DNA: TGCGCCAGCAGCCAAAGGACGGGGGGCCCATACAATGAGCAGTTCTTC. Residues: CASSQRTGGPYNEQFF.